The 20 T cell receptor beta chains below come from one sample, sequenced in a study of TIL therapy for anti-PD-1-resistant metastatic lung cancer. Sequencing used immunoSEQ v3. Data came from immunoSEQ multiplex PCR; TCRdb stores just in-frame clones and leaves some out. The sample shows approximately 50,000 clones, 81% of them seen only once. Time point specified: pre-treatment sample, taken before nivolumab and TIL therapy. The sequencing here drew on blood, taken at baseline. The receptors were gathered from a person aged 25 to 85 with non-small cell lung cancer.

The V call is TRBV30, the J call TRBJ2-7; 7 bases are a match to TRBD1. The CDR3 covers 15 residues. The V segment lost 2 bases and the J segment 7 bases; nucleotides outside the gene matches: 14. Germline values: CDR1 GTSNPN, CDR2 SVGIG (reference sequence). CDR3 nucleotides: TGTGCCTGGAGTATCAAACAGGGGCTAACGGGAGAGCAGTACTTC. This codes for CAWSIKQGLTGEQYF.

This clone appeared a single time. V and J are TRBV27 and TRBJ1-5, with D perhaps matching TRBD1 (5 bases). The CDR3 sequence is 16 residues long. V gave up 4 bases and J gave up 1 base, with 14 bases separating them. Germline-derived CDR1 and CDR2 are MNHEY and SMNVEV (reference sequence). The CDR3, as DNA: TGTGCCAGCAGTTACTCATTCGGGGCCAGCAATCAGCCCCAGCATTTT. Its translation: CASSYSFGASNQPQHF.

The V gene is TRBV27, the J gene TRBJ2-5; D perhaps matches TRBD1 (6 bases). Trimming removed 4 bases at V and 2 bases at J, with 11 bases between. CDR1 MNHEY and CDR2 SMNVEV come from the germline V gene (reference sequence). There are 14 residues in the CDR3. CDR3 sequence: CASSWGQLQETQYF. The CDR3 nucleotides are TGTGCCAGCAGTTGGGGACAACTTCAAGAGACCCAGTACTTC.

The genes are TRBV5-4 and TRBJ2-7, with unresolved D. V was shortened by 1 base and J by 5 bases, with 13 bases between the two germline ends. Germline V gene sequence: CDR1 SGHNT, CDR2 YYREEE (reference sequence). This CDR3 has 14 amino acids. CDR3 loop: CASSLWTALDEQYF. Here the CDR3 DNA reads TGTGCCAGCAGCTTGTGGACCGCGTTAGACGAGCAGTACTTC.

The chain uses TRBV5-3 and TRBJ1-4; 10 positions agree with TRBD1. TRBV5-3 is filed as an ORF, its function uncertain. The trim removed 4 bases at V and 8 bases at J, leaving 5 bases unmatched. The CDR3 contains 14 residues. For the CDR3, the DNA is TGTGCCAGAAGCAGGGACAGGGGACACGAAAAACTGTTTTTT. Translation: CARSRDRGHEKLFF.

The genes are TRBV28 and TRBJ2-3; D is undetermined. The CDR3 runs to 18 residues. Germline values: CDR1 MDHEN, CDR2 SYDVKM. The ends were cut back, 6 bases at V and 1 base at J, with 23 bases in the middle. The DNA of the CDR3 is TGTGCCAGCAGCCCTTATCGGTGGCCAACGATGGGCACAGATACGCAGTATTTT. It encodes CASSPYRWPTMGTDTQYF.

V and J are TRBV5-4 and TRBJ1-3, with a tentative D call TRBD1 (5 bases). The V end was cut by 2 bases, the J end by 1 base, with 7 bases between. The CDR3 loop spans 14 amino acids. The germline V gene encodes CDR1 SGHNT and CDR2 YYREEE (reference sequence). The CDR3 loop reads CASSFRDSGNTIYF. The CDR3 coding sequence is TGTGCCAGCAGCTTCAGGGATTCTGGAAACACCATATATTTT.

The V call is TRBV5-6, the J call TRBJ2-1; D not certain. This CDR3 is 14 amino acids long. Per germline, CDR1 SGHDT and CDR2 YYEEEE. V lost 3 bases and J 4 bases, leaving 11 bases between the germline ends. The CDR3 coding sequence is TGTGCCAGCAGCTCGGTGACACCGTACAATGAGCAGTTCTTC. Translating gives CASSSVTPYNEQFF.

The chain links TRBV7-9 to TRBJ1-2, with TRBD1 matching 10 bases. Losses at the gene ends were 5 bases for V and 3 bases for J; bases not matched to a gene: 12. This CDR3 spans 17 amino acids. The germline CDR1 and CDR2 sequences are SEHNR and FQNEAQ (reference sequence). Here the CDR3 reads CASSPQGQGFSDYGYTF. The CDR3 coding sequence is TGTGCCAGCAGCCCGCAGGGACAGGGGTTTTCGGACTATGGCTACACCTTC.

CDR3 in amino acids: CASSLAGDEQYF. The CDR3, as DNA: TGTGCCAGCAGCTTAGCAGGGGACGAGCAGTACTTC. The chain recombines TRBV7-6 with TRBJ2-7, with a possible D match to TRBD1 (5 bases). The CDR3 runs 12 residues. The germline V gene has CDR1 SGHVS and CDR2 FNYEAQ. V lost 0 bases and J lost 5, with 5 bases in between.

Written as DNA, the CDR3 is TGTGCCAGCTCCTTCGGGGAATATGGCTACACCTTC. Protein product: CASSFGEYGYTF. The chain joins TRBV7-9 to TRBJ1-2; D is uncertain. Germline assignment: CDR1 SEHNR and CDR2 FQNEAQ (reference sequence). The ends were cut back, 8 bases at V and 5 bases at J, with 12 bases in the middle. The CDR3 consists of 12 residues.

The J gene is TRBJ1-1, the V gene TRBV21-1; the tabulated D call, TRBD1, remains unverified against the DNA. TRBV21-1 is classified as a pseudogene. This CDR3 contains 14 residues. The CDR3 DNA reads TGTGCCAGCACCTTAGGGGGCCGGAACACTGAAGCTTTCTTT. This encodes CASTLGGRNTEAFF.

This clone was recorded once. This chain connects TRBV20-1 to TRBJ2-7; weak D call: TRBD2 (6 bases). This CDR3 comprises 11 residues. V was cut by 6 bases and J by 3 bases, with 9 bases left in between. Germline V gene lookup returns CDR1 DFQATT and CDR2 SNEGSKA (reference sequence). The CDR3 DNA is TGCAGTGCCCGGGACTTCTACGAGCAGTACTTC. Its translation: CSARDFYEQYF.

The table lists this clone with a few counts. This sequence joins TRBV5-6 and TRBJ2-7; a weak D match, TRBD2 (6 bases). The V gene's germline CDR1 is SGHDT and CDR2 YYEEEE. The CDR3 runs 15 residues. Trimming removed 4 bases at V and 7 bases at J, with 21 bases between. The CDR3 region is CASSQIGALRGEQYF. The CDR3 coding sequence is TGTGCCAGCAGCCAAATAGGCGCGCTCCGGGGGGAGCAGTACTTC.

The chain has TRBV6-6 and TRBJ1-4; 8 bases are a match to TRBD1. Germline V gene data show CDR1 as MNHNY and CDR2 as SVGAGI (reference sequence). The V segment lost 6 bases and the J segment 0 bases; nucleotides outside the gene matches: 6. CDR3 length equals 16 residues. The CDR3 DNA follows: TGTGCCAGCAGCTCTGGGACAGGCCCAACTAATGAAAAACTGTTTTTT. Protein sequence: CASSSGTGPTNEKLFF.

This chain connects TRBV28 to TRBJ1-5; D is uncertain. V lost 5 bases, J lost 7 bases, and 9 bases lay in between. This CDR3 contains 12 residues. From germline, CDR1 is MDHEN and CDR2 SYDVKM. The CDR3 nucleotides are TGTGCCAGCAGTCCCCTTATACAGCCCCAGCATTTT. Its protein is CASSPLIQPQHF.

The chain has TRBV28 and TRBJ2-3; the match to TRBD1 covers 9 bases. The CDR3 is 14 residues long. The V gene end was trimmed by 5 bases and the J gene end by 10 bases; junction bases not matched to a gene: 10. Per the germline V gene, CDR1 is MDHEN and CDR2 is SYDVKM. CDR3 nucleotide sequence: TGTGCCAGCAGTACAGGGGGCGGTTTCGGGTCGCAGTATTTT. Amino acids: CASSTGGGFGSQYF. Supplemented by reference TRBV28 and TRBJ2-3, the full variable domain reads DVKVTQSSRYLVKRTGEKVFLECVQDMDHENMFWYRQDPGLGLRLIYFSYDVKMKEKGDIPEGYSVSREKKERFSLILESASTNQTSMYLCASSTGGGFGSQYFGPGTRLTVL.

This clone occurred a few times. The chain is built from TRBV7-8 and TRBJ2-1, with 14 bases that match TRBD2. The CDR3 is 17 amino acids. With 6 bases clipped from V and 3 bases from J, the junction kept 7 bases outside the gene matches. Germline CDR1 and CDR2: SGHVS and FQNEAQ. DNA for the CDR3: TGTGCCAGCAGGCCTGGGACTAGCGGGAGAAGCTACAATGAGCAGTTCTTC. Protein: CASRPGTSGRSYNEQFF.

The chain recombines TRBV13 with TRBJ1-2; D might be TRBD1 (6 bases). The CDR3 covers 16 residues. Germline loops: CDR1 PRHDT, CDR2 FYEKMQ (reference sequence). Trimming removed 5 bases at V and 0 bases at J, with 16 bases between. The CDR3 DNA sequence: TGTGCCAGCAGCCCCCGGACAGCGGCCTCTAACTATGGCTACACCTTC. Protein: CASSPRTAASNYGYTF.

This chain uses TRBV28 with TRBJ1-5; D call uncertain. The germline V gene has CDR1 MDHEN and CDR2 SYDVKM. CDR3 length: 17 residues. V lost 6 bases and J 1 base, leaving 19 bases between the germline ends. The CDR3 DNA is TGTGCCAGCAGGGGCAATTTGGGGTTGGCGAGCAATCAGCCCCAGCATTTT. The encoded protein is CASRGNLGLASNQPQHF.